This T cell receptor (beta chain) emerged from a study of blood T cells in healthy people across ages. Points from the study as a whole: Both naive CD4+ cell counts and diversity were greater in long-lived donors than in aged donors.

This clonotype was detected ten times or more. Its target is unknown. A J-beta primer mix and a sample-barcoded 5' primer were used in a second PCR of roughly 7 to 12 cycles. One entry per CDR3 protein, called by TCRdb with MiXCR from the 5' RACE reads. The sample lists around 1,700,000 distinct CDR3 sequences; roughly 28% were seen once. After removal of 1 base from V and 7 bases from J, the junction contained 7 bases not matched to a gene. Germline CDR1 is SQVTM and CDR2 is ANQGSEA. The CDR3 runs to 14 residues. The sample consisted of blood. The J gene is TRBJ2-5, the V gene TRBV29-1, with 9 bases identical to TRBD2. The TCR was taken from a woman in her twenties or thirties in good health. The CDR3 DNA reads as TGCAGCGTTGAAGCGGGTAGCGGGAGCGGGACCCAGTACTTC. Its protein product is CSVEAGSGSGTQYF.